The next 16 T cell receptor beta chains were all read from a single sample in a study of blood T cell repertoires in COVID-19. Sequenced by immunoSEQ multiplex PCR; TCRdb stores in-frame clones only, minus some. The data contain almost 250,000 clones, about 84% of them singletons. The sequencing sample was made of peripheral blood. These receptors came from a woman of 80 years or more with COVID-19, enrolled during active disease.

The chain employs TRBV5-1 and TRBJ2-6; no clear D. The CDR3 totals 15 residues. Germline CDR1 reads SGHRS; CDR2 reads YFSETQ. V dropped 0 bases and J dropped 0 bases, with 4 bases sitting between them. The CDR3 sequence: CASSLGSSGANVLTF. CDR3 sequence (DNA): TGCGCCAGCAGCTTGGGTAGCTCTGGGGCCAACGTCCTGACTTTC.

V usage is TRBV3-1 (or the pseudogene TRBV3-2) and J usage is TRBJ1-1; TRBD1 might be the D (6 bases). The germline V gene encodes CDR1 LGHDT and CDR2 YNNKEL (reference sequence). V lost 1 base and J lost 12, with 9 bases in between. This CDR3 has 11 residues. Here the CDR3 DNA reads TGTGCCAGCAGCCAAGGGACAGATACTTTCTTT. Its protein product is CASSQGTDTFF.

A single count supports this clone. The CDR3 loop reads CASSQGLAGGGDTQYF. CDR3 coding DNA: TGTGCCAGCAGCCAGGGACTAGCGGGGGGGGGAGATACGCAGTATTTT. This rearrangement joins TRBV5-4 to TRBJ2-3, with TRBD2 matching over 16 bases. Germline trimming cut 4 bases from V and 5 bases from J; bases unmatched to any gene: 4. This CDR3 is 16 amino acids long. From germline, CDR1 is SGHNT and CDR2 YYREEE (reference sequence). Full variable domain (outside the CDR3, taken from reference TRBV5-4 and TRBJ2-3): ETGVTQSPTHLIKTRGQQVTLRCSSQSGHNTVSWYQQALGQGPQFIFQYYREEENGRGNFPPRFSGLQFPNYSSELNVNALELDDSALYLCASSQGLAGGGDTQYFGPGTRLTVL.

The chain recombines TRBV6-5 with TRBJ2-1; TRBD1 agrees at 9 bases. CDR1 and CDR2 (germline): MNHEY, SVGAGI. The J segment lost 7 bases and the V segment lost 9 bases, leaving 10 bases of the junction unmatched. The CDR3 spans 14 residues. The CDR3 DNA is TGTGCCAGTTCGGGGACAGGGTCCCCGAATGAGCAGTTCTTC. Encoded protein: CASSGTGSPNEQFF.

The count of this clone is one. The chain combines TRBV28 with TRBJ2-1; 8 bases are shared with TRBD2. V shed 5 bases, J shed 7 bases, and the junction held 10 bases outside the gene matches. This CDR3 spans 15 amino acids. CDR1 and CDR2 from the germline V gene are MDHEN and SYDVKM. The CDR3 is CASSPGGAGRNEQFF. The CDR3 DNA follows: TGTGCCAGCAGTCCCGGGGGGGCAGGGAGGAATGAGCAGTTCTTC.

This clone was seen only a few times. The rearrangement links TRBV5-1 to TRBJ2-3; D remains unclear. The CDR3 totals 14 residues. Trimming took 1 base from V and 4 from J, leaving 10 bases between them. Germline V gives CDR1 SGHRS, CDR2 YFSETQ. DNA of the CDR3: TGCGCCAGCAGCTTGATCCGGAGCCCAGATACGCAGTATTTT. This codes for CASSLIRSPDTQYF.

In this sample, this clone turned up once. The chain combines TRBV4-2 with TRBJ2-7; D gene ambiguous. The CDR3 runs 13 residues. Germline-derived CDR1 and CDR2 are LGHNA and YNFKEQ. V lost 0 bases and J lost 3, with 6 bases in between. Here the CDR3 reads CASSQDLVYEQYV. DNA for the CDR3: TGTGCCAGCAGCCAAGATCTAGTCTACGAGCAGTACGTC.

The rearrangement uses TRBV5-6 and TRBJ1-6, with D unclear. V was trimmed by 0 bases and J by 10 bases, leaving 8 bases between them. Germline V gene lookup returns CDR1 SGHDT and CDR2 YYEEEE. The CDR3 has 13 residues. CDR3 residues: CASSLDRTSPLHF. The CDR3 bases are TGTGCCAGCAGCTTGGACAGAACATCACCCCTCCACTTT.

V gene TRBV7-2 combines with J gene TRBJ2-7; 11 nucleotides align to TRBD2. V lost 4 bases and J lost 8; bases outside the gene matches: 10. The CDR3 has 15 amino acids. Germline V gives CDR1 SGHTA, CDR2 FQGNSA. The CDR3 spells CASSSMTSGASQQYF. Here the CDR3 DNA reads TGTGCCAGCAGCTCGATGACTAGCGGGGCTTCGCAGCAGTACTTC.

The chain couples TRBV3-1 (or the pseudogene TRBV3-2) to TRBJ1-6; TRBD1 might be the D (5 bases). Trimming stripped 3 bases from V and 6 bases from J, with 12 bases between. Germline V gene data show CDR1 as LGHDT and CDR2 as YNNKEL (reference sequence). CDR3 length equals 15 residues. The CDR3 coding sequence is TGTGCCAGCAGCCAGGGGCAGGCACCTAATTCACCCCTCCACTTT. Translated: CASSQGQAPNSPLHF.

The V gene is TRBV11-2, the J gene TRBJ2-1; 9 bases line up with TRBD1. The trim removed 4 bases at V and 4 bases at J, leaving 5 bases unmatched. This CDR3 region has 15 residues. From germline, CDR1 is SGHAT and CDR2 FQNNGV. Here the CDR3 DNA reads TGTGCCAGCAGCTCACAGGGGGCGGGATACAATGAGCAGTTCTTC. It translates to CASSSQGAGYNEQFF.

The V gene is TRBV5-1, the J gene TRBJ2-6, with 9 bases identical to TRBD1. This CDR3 comprises 19 residues. V dropped 1 base and J dropped 0; count of bases not matched to a gene: 8. The V gene's germline CDR1 is SGHRS and CDR2 YFSETQ. This CDR3 reads CASSLFRLQGASGANVLTF. CDR3 DNA: TGCGCCAGCAGCTTGTTCCGGTTACAGGGGGCCTCTGGGGCCAACGTCCTGACTTTC.

The gene calls are TRBV29-1 and TRBJ2-1; TRBD1 matches 8 bases. CDR1 and CDR2 (germline): SQVTM, ANQGSEA. The CDR3 is 14 residues long. V was pared by 6 bases and J by 6 bases, with 10 bases of the junction left unmatched. CDR3 DNA: TGCAGCGTGGATTACAGGGGGGTGGGCAATGAGCAGTTCTTC. It specifies CSVDYRGVGNEQFF.

The chain employs TRBV19 and TRBJ1-6, with 9 bases matching TRBD1. Germline values: CDR1 LNHDA, CDR2 SQIVND (reference sequence). The V gene end was trimmed by 11 bases and the J gene end by 7 bases; junction bases not matched to a gene: 9. The CDR3 is 14 amino acids. CDR3 coding DNA: TGTGCCGCGGGAGACAGGGGGGTAAATTCACCCCTCCACTTT. Protein product: CAAGDRGVNSPLHF.

This chain uses TRBV7-3 with TRBJ1-5, with D hard to call. The germline V gene has CDR1 SGHTA and CDR2 FQGTGA. Deletions cut 3 bases from V and 4 bases from J, with 4 bases between. This CDR3 contains 12 residues. CDR3: CASSFQNQPQHF. DNA of the CDR3: TGTGCCAGCAGCTTCCAGAATCAGCCCCAGCATTTT.

The chain is built from TRBV5-1 and TRBJ1-2, with D uncertain. Germline CDR1 SGHRS, CDR2 YFSETQ. The CDR3 is 17 residues long. V gave up 4 bases and J gave up 4 bases, with 23 bases separating them. In nucleotides, the CDR3 is TGCGCCAGCAGCGTCGATCCGACCGGGATTCTTCTCTATGGCTACACCTTC. Encoded protein: CASSVDPTGILLYGYTF.